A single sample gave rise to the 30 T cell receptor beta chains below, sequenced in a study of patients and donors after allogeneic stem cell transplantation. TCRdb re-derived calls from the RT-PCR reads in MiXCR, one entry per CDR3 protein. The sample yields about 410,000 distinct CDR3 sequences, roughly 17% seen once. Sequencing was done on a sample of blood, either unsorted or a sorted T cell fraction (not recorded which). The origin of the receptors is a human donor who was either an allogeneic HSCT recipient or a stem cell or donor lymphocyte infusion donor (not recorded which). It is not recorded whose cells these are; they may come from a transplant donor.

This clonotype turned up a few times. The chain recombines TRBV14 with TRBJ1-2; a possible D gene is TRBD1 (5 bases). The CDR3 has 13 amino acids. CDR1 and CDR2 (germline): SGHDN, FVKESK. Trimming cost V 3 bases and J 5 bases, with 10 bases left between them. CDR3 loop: CASSHGTYYGYTF. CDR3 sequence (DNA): TGTGCCAGCAGCCACGGGACGTATTATGGCTACACCTTC.

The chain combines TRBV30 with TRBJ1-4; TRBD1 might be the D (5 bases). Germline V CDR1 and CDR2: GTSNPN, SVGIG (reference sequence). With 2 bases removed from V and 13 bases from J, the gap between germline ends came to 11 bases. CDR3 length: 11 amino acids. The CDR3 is CAWSSPGGLFF. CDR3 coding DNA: TGTGCCTGGAGTTCCCCCGGGGGACTGTTTTTT.

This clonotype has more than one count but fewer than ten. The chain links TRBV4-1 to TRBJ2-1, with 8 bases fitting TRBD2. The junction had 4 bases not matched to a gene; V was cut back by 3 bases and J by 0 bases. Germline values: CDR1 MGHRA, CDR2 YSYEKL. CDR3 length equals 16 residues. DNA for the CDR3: TGCGCCAGCAGCCAGGGGACTAGAAGCTCCTACAATGAGCAGTTCTTC. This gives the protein CASSQGTRSSYNEQFF.

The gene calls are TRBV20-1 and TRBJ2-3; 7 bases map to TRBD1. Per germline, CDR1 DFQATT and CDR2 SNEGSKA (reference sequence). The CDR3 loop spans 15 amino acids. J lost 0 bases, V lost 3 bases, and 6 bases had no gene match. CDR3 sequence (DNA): TGCAGTGCTAGGACCGGGACAGCAAGCACAGATACGCAGTATTTT. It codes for CSARTGTASTDTQYF.

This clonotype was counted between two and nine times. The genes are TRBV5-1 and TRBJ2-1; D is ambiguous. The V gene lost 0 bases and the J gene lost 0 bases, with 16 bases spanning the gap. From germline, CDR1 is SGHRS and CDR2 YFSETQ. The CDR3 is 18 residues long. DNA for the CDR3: TGCGCCAGCAGCTTGGTCCGGACGGCCCCCGTCTCCTACAATGAGCAGTTCTTC. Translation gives CASSLVRTAPVSYNEQFF.

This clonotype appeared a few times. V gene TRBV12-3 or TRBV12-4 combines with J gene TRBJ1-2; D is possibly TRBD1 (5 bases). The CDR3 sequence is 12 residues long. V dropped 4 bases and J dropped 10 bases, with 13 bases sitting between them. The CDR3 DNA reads TGTGCCAGCAGTTCGGGACTGAGGACCTACACCTTC. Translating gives CASSSGLRTYTF.

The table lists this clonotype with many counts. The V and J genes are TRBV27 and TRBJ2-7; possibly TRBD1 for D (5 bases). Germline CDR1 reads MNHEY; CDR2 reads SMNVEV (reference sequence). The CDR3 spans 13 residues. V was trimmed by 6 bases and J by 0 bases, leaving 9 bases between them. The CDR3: CASSQGVSYEQYF. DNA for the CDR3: TGTGCCAGCAGCCAAGGGGTCTCCTACGAGCAGTACTTC.

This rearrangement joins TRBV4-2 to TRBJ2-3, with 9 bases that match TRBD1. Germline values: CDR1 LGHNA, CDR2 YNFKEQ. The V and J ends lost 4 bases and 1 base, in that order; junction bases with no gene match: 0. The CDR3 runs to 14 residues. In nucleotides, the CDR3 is TGTGCCAGCAGCCGACAGGGGGGCACAGATACGCAGTATTTT. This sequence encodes CASSRQGGTDTQYF.

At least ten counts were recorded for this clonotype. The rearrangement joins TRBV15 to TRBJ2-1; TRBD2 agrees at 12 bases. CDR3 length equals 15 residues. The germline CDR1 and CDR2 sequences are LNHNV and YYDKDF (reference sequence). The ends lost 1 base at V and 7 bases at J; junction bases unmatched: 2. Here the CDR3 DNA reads TGTGCCACCAGCAGAGGACTAGCGGGAGAGAATGAGCAGTTCTTC. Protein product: CATSRGLAGENEQFF.

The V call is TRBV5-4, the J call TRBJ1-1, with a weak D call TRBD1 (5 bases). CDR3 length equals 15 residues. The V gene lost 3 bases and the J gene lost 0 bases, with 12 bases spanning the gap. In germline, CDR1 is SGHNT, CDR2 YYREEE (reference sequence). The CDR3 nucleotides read TGTGCCAGCAGCTGGGGGACTGCTGTGAACACTGAAGCTTTCTTT. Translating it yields CASSWGTAVNTEAFF.

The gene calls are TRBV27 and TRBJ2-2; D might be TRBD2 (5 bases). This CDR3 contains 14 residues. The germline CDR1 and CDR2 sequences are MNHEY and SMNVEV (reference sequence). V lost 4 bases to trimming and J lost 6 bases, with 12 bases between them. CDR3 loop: CASSSRGSPGELFF. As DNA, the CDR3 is TGTGCCAGCAGTTCTCGGGGTTCGCCCGGGGAGCTGTTTTTT.

The CDR3 nucleotides are TGCAGCGCTGTACCCCCGGGACGCCAAGAGACCCAGTACTTC. Its protein product is CSAVPPGRQETQYF. V gene TRBV29-1 combines with J gene TRBJ2-5, with D perhaps matching TRBD1 or TRBD2 (5 bases each). Germline CDR1 reads SQVTM; CDR2 reads ANQGSEA. Trimming pared 7 bases from V and 1 base from J, leaving 16 bases between. The CDR3 totals 14 residues.

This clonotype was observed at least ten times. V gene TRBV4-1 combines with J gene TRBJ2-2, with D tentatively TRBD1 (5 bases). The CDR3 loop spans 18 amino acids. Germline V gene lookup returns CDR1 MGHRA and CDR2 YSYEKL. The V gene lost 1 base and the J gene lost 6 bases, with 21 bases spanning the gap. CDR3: CASSQVILAGFHPGELFF. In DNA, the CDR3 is TGCGCCAGCAGCCAAGTTATACTTGCAGGGTTTCATCCCGGGGAGCTGTTTTTT.

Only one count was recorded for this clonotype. CDR3 sequence reads: CASSQVHPSNQPQHF. CDR3 DNA: TGCGCCAGCAGCCAAGTCCACCCTAGCAATCAGCCCCAGCATTTT. The V gene is TRBV4-1, the J gene TRBJ1-5; the D is unclear. Looked up from germline, CDR1 is MGHRA and CDR2 is YSYEKL. V lost 1 base and J 0 bases, leaving 7 bases between the germline ends. This CDR3 is built from 15 residues.

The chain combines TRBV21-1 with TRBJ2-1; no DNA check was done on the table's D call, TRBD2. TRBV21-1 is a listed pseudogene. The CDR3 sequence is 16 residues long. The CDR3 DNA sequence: TGTGCCAGCAGCAAAGCCCGACTAGCGGGAACTGGTGAGCAGTTCTTC. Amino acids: CASSKARLAGTGEQFF.

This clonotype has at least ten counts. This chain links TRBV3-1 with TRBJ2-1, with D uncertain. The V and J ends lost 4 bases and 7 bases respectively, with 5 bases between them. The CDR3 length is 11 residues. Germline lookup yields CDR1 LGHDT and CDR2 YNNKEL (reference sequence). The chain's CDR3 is CASSLTNEQFF. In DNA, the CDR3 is TGTGCCAGCAGCCTTACTAATGAGCAGTTCTTC.

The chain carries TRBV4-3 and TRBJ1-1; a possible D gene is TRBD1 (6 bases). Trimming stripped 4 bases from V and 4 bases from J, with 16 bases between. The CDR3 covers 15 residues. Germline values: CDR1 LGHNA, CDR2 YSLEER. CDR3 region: CASSRGGAGGTEAFF. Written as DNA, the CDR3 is TGCGCCAGCAGCCGTGGGGGGGCCGGGGGCACTGAAGCTTTCTTT.

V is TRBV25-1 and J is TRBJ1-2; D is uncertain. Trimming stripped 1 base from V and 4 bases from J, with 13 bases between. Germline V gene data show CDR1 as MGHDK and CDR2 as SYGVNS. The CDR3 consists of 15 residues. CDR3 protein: CASSESLGGGYGYTF. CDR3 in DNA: TGTGCCAGCAGTGAATCCTTGGGCGGAGGCTATGGCTACACCTTC.

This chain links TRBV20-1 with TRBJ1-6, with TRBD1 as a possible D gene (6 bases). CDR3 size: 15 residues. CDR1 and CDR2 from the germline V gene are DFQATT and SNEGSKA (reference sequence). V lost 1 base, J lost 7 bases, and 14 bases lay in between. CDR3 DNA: TGCAGTGCTAGAGCCGGGGGCTCGAACAATTCACCCCTCCACTTT. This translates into CSARAGGSNNSPLHF.

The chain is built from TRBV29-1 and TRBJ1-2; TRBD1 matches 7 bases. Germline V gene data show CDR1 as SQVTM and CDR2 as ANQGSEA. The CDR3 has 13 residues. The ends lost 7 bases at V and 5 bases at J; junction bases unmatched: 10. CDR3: CSARGGGGYGYTF. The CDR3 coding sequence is TGCAGCGCCCGGGGAGGGGGCGGGTATGGCTACACCTTC.

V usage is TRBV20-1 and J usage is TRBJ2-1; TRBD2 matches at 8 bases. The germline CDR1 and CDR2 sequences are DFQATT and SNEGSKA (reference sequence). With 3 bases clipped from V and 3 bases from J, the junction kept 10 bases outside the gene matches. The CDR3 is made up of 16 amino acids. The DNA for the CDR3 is TGCAGTGCTAGCGGGGGGGTCTTTCGTAGCTACAATGAGCAGTTCTTC. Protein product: CSASGGVFRSYNEQFF.

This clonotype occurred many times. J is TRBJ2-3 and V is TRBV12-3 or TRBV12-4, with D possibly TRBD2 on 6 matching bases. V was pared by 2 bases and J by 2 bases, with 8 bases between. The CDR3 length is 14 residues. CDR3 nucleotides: TGTGCCAGCAGTTTACGGGGGTCCACAGATACGCAGTATTTT. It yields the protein CASSLRGSTDTQYF.

CDR3 DNA: TGTGCCAGCAGTGCAGGGACCTGGGACTATGGCTACACCTTC. Its protein product is CASSAGTWDYGYTF. V is TRBV2 and J is TRBJ1-2, with D tentatively TRBD1 (5 bases). The CDR3 is 14 amino acids. Trimming removed 4 bases at V and 3 bases at J, with 12 bases between. Germline V gene data show CDR1 as SNHLY and CDR2 as FYNNEI.

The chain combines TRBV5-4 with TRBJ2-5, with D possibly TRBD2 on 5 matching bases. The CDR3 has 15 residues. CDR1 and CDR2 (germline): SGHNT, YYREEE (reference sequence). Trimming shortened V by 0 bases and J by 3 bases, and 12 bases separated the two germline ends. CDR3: CASSLARGMKETQYF. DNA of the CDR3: TGTGCCAGCAGCTTGGCCCGGGGAATGAAAGAGACCCAGTACTTC. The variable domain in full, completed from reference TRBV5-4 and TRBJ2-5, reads ETGVTQSPTHLIKTRGQQVTLRCSSQSGHNTVSWYQQALGQGPQFIFQYYREEENGRGNFPPRFSGLQFPNYSSELNVNALELDDSALYLCASSLARGMKETQYFGPGTRLLVL.

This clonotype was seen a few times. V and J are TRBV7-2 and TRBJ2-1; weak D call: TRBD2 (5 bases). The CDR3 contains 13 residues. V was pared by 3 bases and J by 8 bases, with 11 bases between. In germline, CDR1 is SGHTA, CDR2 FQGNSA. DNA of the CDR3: TGTGCCAGCAGCTTCCTAGTTAGCGATGAGCAGTTCTTC. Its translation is CASSFLVSDEQFF.

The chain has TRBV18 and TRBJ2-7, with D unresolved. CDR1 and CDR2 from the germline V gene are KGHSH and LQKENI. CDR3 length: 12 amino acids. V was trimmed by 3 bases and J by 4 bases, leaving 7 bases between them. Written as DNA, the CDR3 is TGTGCCAGCTCACCGACCACATACGAGCAGTACTTC. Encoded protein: CASSPTTYEQYF.

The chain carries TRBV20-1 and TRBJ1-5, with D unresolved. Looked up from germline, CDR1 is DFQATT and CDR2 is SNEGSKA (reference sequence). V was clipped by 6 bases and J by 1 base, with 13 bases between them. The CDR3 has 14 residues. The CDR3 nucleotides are TGCAGTGCGGGAGAGGAGTTGAGCAATCAGCCCCAGCATTTT. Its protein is CSAGEELSNQPQHF.

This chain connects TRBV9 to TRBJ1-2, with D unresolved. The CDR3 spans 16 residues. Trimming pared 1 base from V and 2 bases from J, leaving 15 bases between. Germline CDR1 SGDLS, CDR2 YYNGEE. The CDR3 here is CASSVFGRPANYGYTF. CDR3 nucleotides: TGTGCCAGCAGCGTATTTGGACGACCCGCAAACTATGGCTACACCTTC.

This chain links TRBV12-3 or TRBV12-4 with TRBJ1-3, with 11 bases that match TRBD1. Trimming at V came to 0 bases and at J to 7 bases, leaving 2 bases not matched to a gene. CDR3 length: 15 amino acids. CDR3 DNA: TGTGCCAGCAGTTTAGCGGGACAGGGGGGGAACACCATATATTTT. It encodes CASSLAGQGGNTIYF.

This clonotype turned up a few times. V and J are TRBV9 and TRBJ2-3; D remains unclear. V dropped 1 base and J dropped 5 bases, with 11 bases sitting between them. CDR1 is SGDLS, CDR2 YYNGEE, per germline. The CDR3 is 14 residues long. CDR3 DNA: TGTGCCAGCAGCGTAAGGGCATGGGGAGATACGCAGTATTTT. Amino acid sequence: CASSVRAWGDTQYF. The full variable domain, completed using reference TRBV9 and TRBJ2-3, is DSGVTQTPKHLITATGQRVTLRCSPRSGDLSVYWYQQSLDQGLQFLIQYYNGEERAKGNILERFSAQQFPDLHSELNLSSLELGDSALYFCASSVRAWGDTQYFGPGTRLTVL.